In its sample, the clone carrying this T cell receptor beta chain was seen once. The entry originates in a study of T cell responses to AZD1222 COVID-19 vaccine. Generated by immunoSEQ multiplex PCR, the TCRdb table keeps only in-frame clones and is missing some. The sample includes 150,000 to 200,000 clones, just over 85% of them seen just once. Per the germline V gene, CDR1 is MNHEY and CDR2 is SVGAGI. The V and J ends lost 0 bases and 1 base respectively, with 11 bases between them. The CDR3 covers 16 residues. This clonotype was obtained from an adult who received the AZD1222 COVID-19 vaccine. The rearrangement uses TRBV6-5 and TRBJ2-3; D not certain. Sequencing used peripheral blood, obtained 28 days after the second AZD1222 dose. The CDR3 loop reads CASSYSGHLGTDTQYF. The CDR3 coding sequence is TGTGCCAGCAGTTACTCGGGTCACCTGGGCACAGATACGCAGTATTTT.